This TCR beta chain emerged from a study of blood T cells in healthy people across ages (dated by TCRdb to between 2015 and 2017). With regard to the full study: In model experiments, roughly one uniquely barcoded TCR beta cDNA molecule per two T cells was captured by template switching. To track age-related changes in TCR beta repertoire diversity, the study relied on deep sequencing normalized with unique cDNA molecular identifiers. Donors were grouped into four age groups: young (average roughly 17 years), middle-aged (about 40), aged (around 60) and long-lived (less than 85). Using the same blood draw, the study looked at two additional independent replicas of 1 million unique cDNA reads for two donors, one aged 18 to 30 and the other aged 80 or older. The paper's findings and limits, for the study overall: Bulk unsorted PBMC profiling prevented conclusive comparison of naive and antigen-experienced compartments. The percentage of naive T cells measured by flow cytometry correlated strongly with observed TCR beta diversity. Observed TCR beta diversity per million T cells fell roughly linearly with age, and a significant reduction was already apparent by age about 43. Total diversity estimates from one million sequenced T cells were considered lower bounds and underestimates. Compared with the aged group, the long-lived group had more naive CD4+ T cells, fewer expanded clones and increased TCR diversity, a pattern suggesting age selection. The CMV infection status of donors was not known, potentially confounding age-related changes in expanded clonotypes.

Donors were around 37 systemically healthy Caucasian individuals from Russia aged roughly 6 to 95 years. Roughly 9.5 milliliters of peripheral blood were drawn from each donor into EDTA-treated Vacutainer tubes. Ficoll-Paque density-gradient centrifugation was used to isolate PBMCs, with at least 7 million obtained per sample. Total RNA, at least 6 micrograms per sample, was extracted from PBMCs with Trizol reagent. For every donor, an aliquot of PBMCs went through flow cytometry to measure the percentages of naive CD45RAhigh/CD27high T cells. The CDR3 sequence holds 19 residues, the cysteine and phenylalanine included. Only the CDR3 portion is preserved as DNA: 57 bases, with reading frame beginning at the first base. Details on this clonotype: Its specific antigen is unknown. Within one base of it there is no much larger clone, and no base qualities were kept.

Libraries were prepared through 5' RACE. TCRdb lists the instrument as Illumina HiSeq 2500. The second PCR ran for about 6 to 12 cycles and used a J-beta primer mix along with a sample-barcoded 5' primer. A unique molecular identifier was introduced onto each TCR beta cDNA molecule by a template-switch 5' adaptor carrying 12 random nucleotides. Each sample yielded at least 2.5 million CDR3-containing paired-end reads. First-strand cDNA was synthesized from all RNA with the Mint cDNA synthesis kit, primed by a TRBC-specific oligonucleotide. After uracil-DNA glycosylase treatment, a first 18-cycle PCR used universal primers M1SS and BC2_uni_R on all cDNA. In the source study's methods: Normalization of each sample was performed by random selection of 1 million high-quality reads, each carrying a distinct molecular identifier. Instead of being binned into consensus sequences, reads with shared molecular identifiers were discarded. MiTCR, set to a Q25 quality threshold and the strictest error-elimination algorithm, was used for CDR3 identification, clonotype clustering and error correction. A nonparametric unseen species model using Euler transformation provided a lower-bound estimate of total TCR beta diversity. TCRdb took the public reads, trimmed them with fastp at Q25, ran MiXCR for clone calling and kept in-frame beta chains. Rows matching on CDR3 protein sequence are summarized as one entry with the most common DNA and genes. TCRdb's processing, not the authors' own work, is the source of the V and J calls. The sample profile shows 800,000 or so distinct CDR3 sequences; 20% to 25% of them were found once. The top ten clonotypes cover roughly 3.8% of the sample.

This same sample was also taken into another study, of T cells of mothers and their children. That second publication adds: Nine systemically healthy Caucasian individuals served as donors, namely three mothers together with their six children. cDNA synthesis consumed the entire amount of extracted RNA, loaded at about 1.5 ug RNA in each 15 ul reaction. In the second PCR, the M1S primer added sample barcodes and 2-4 random nucleotides. More than 8.5 million TCR beta CDR3 reads were obtained from each mother, and millions of reads were obtained from each child. Thymic selection similarly shapes TCR recombination output in related and unrelated pairs, with minor effect from inherited differences. Normalized repertoire overlap in related mother-child pairs was always slightly higher than in unrelated mother-child pairs, but the difference was never significant. No persistent microchimeric T cell clones were detected, at a sensitivity of approximately 110 clones per million clonotypes. Deep NGS was used in the study to compare the TCR beta repertoires of mothers and children and to look for features that separate related mother-child pairs from unrelated individuals. On average, the children were approximately 11 +/- 4 years old, while the mothers were about 40 +/- 4 years old. After adapter ligation with NEBNext reagents, the libraries were sequenced on Illumina HiSeq 2000 with 100+100 nt paired-end reads. To avoid cross-contamination, the mother libraries and the child libraries were prepared a month apart and sequenced in separate runs. For each donor, between 500,000 and 2,000,000 distinct TCR beta clonotypes were identified. Naive TCR beta clonotypes were estimated from low-frequency clonotypes matched to each donor's FACS-determined naive share, without sorting.

The chain uses TRBV21-1 and TRBJ1-5; TRBD1, the D gene given by the table, was not confirmed from the DNA. TRBV21-1 constitutes a pseudogene. Sample: blood. This clonotype originated in a boy younger than 18 in good health. DNA sequence: TGTGCCAGCAGCAAAGAGGAAGGGGGCGAGGGAGGGTGCAATCAGCCCCAGCATTTT. Its amino acids are CASSKEEGGEGGCNQPQHF.